This note documents a single TCR beta chain sequence. TCRdb recomputed calls from the 5' RACE reads with MiXCR, one row per CDR3 protein. The table shows some 32,000 distinct CDR3 sequences, with around 22% occurring only once. This CDR3 has 16 residues. The germline gives CDR1 SGHTA, CDR2 FQGTGA. Trimming took 1 base from V and 0 from J, leaving 10 bases between them. CD4+CD45RO+CD25- cells were isolated as memory CD4+ T cells. V usage is TRBV7-3 and J usage is TRBJ1-3; D is undetermined. The clonotype comes from a female donor with breast cancer. Sequenced: memory CD4+ T cells sorted from blood. This sample's subset: memory CD4+ T cells, CD4+CD45RO+CD25-. The DNA of the CDR3 is TGTGCCAGCAGCTTAAATCCAGCCGGCTCTGGAAACACCATATATTTT. It is translated as CASSLNPAGSGNTIYF.